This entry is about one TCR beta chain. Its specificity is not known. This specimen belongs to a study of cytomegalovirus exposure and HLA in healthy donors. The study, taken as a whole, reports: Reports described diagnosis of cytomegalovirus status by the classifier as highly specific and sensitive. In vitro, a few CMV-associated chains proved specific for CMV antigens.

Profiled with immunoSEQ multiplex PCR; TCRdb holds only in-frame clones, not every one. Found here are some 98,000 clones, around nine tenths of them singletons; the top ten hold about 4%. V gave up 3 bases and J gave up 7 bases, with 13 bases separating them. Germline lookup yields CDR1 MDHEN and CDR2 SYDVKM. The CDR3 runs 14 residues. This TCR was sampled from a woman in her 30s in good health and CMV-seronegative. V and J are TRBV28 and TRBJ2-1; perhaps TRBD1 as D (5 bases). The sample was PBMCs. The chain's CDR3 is CASSLGLLTNEQFF. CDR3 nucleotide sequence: TGTGCCAGCAGTTTGGGGCTACTTACAAATGAGCAGTTCTTC. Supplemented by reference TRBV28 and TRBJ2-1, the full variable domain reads DVKVTQSSRYLVKRTGEKVFLECVQDMDHENMFWYRQDPGLGLRLIYFSYDVKMKEKGDIPEGYSVSREKKERFSLILESASTNQTSMYLCASSLGLLTNEQFFGPGTRLTVL.